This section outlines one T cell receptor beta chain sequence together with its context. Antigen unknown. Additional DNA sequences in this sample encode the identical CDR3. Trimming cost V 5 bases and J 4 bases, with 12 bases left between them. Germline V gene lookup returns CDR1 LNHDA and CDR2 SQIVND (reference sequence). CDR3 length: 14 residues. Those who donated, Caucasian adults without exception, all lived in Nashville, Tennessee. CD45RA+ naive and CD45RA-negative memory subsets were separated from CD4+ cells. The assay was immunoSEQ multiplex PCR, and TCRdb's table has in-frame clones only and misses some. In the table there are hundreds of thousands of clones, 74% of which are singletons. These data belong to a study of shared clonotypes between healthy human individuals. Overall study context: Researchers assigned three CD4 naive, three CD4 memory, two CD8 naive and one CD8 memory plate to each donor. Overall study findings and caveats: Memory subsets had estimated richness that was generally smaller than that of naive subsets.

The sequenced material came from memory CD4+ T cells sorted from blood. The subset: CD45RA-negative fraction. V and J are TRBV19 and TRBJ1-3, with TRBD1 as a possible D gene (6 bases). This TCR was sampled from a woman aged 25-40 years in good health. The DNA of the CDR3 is TGTGCCAGTAGTCCCGACAGGTCCGGAAACACCATATATTTT. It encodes CASSPDRSGNTIYF. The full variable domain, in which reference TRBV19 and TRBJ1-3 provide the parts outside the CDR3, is DGGITQSPKYLFRKEGQNVTLSCEQNLNHDAMYWYRQDPGQGLRLIYYSQIVNDFQKGDIAEGYSVSREKKESFPLTVTSAQKNPTAFYLCASSPDRSGNTIYFGEGSWLTVV.